The rows below give T cell receptor beta chains drawn from one sample of a study of Graves' ophthalmopathy and Graves' hyperthyroidism. TCRdb recomputed calls from the multiplex PCR reads with MiXCR, one row per CDR3 protein. The sample records over 650,000 distinct CDR3 sequences, 35% to 50% being singletons. Sequencing was done on a sample of peripheral blood. These receptors came from an adult man with Graves' ophthalmopathy. Each CDR3 is given with its conserved first and last residue. Clone size appears in some rows only: once, few, many, or a class for an expanded clone.

j_gene: TRBJ2-7; abundance: many; v_gene: TRBV6-6; CDR3aa: CASSETRDQAEQYF
j_gene: TRBJ2-7; abundance: many; v_gene: TRBV7-2; CDR3aa: CASSRTGTYEQYF
j_gene: TRBJ2-7; abundance: NA; v_gene: TRBV19; CDR3aa: CASSIYAGLNYEQYF
j_gene: TRBJ1-1; abundance: NA; v_gene: TRBV7-9; CDR3aa: CASGGPHTEAFF
j_gene: TRBJ2-2; abundance: many; v_gene: TRBV2; CDR3aa: CASSEESTGELFF
j_gene: TRBJ1-1; abundance: many; v_gene: TRBV15; CDR3aa: CATSRTGNTEAFF
j_gene: TRBJ2-2; abundance: few; v_gene: TRBV13; CDR3aa: CASRFGQYRGELFF
j_gene: TRBJ1-5; abundance: NA; v_gene: TRBV7-9; CDR3aa: CASSLVGDIQETQHF
j_gene: TRBJ2-3; abundance: NA; v_gene: TRBV7-2; CDR3aa: CASSADRGADTQYF
j_gene: TRBJ2-5; abundance: NA; v_gene: TRBV7-9; CDR3aa: CASSDGQGAGETQYF
j_gene: TRBJ2-5; abundance: NA; v_gene: TRBV7-9; CDR3aa: CASSPDLWETQYF
j_gene: TRBJ1-5; abundance: many; v_gene: TRBV15; CDR3aa: CATSRDRSFNQPQHF
j_gene: TRBJ1-5; abundance: many; v_gene: TRBV6-6; CDR3aa: CASREGWGQPQHF
j_gene: TRBJ1-3; abundance: NA; v_gene: TRBV9; CDR3aa: CASSAQISGNTIYF
j_gene: TRBJ2-2; abundance: NA; v_gene: TRBV7-2; CDR3aa: CASSQLGTSGGVQNTGELFF
j_gene: TRBJ1-5; abundance: NA; v_gene: TRBV2; CDR3aa: CASTTLGLSNQPQHF
j_gene: TRBJ2-3; abundance: NA; v_gene: TRBV7-3; CDR3aa: CASSSRGDGADTQYF